This T cell receptor beta chain comes out of a study of blood T cell repertoires in COVID-19 (dated by TCRdb to the early 2020s). Looking at the study overall: The collaborator samples originated in the United States, Italy and Spain and spanned the acute and convalescent phases of COVID-19. Where available, HLA class I and class II types were obtained from metadata supplied by the sample provider rather than from assay-based typing. The samples were drawn from the first 160 participants of the ongoing ImmuneRACE study and from 950 to 1,500 subjects provided by 6 global collaborators. The repertoires were released in a freely available public database meant as a resource for research on the immune response to SARS-CoV-2. The material from the prospective study consisted of cDNA or gDNA derived from T cells, B-cell-depleted T cells, or PBMCs. The dataset comprised deeply sampled blood TCRbeta repertoires from subjects exposed to, actively infected with, or recovered from COVID-19. Nearly every sample came with metadata listing a de-identified subject ID, COVID-19 status, age in years and sex.

Whole blood was collected in K2EDTA tubes by collaborating institutions according to the institutions' own protocols. For TCRbeta analysis, collaborator samples were shipped as frozen whole blood, as isolated PBMCs, or as DNA extracted from either sample type. Points the paper makes about the study in general: The amount of clinical and demographic metadata varied by source and participant and was provided uncurated.

Comments on this clone: The antigen it recognizes is unknown. The input lacks base qualities; no much larger clone sits a single base away.

TCRbeta CDR3 regions were amplified from genomic DNA by means of the immunoSEQ Assay, a bias-controlled multiplex PCR. Per the original workflow: The number of nucleated cells in each sample was estimated by amplification of reference gene primers within the assay. To quantify the absolute abundance of each unique TCRbeta CDR3 rearrangement, sequence reads were collapsed and filtered. For each sample, productive Simpson clonality was calculated as the square root of Simpson's diversity index across productive rearrangements. The table comes from immuneACCESS by way of TCRdb, which keeps in-frame sequences with V and J called. Part of the clones is missing from these tables; in studies checked, under half for an unresolved V gene and the rest for unknown reasons. Clonal size and the V and J genes are those of that table, whereas D and trimming came from the DNA. Here the sample has 250,000 to 300,000 clones; 85% to 90% occur a single time. The ten largest account for 3.7% of the sample.

Spanning cysteine to phenylalanine, the CDR3 consists of 14 amino acids. CDR3 DNA is the only sequence kept; it has 42 bases, read in frame from the first base. CDR1 and CDR2, per the germline V gene (reference sequence), are MNHEY and SMNVEV. V loses 5 bases at its end and J loses 11 bases; junction bases beyond the gene matches: 10. The chain joins TRBV27 to TRBJ1-2; TRBD1 lines up with 11 middle nucleotides. The source of this sequence is a woman aged 35 to 49 with acute or convalescent COVID-19. What was sequenced was peripheral blood. The CDR3 corresponds to CASSLKGDRGNYTF. The nucleotide sequence is given as TGTGCCAGCAGTCTCAAAGGGGACAGGGGGAATTACACCTTC.